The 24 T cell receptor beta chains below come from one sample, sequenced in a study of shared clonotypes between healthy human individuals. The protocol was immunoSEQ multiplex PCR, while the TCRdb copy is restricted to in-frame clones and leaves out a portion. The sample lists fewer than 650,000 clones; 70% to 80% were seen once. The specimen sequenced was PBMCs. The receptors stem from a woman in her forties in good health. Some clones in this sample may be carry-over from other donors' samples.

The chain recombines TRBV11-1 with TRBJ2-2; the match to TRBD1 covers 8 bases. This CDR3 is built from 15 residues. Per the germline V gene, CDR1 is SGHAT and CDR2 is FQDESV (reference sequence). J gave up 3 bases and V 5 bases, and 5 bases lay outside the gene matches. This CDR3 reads CASSKRTGHTGELFF. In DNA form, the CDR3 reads TGTGCCAGCAGCAAGAGGACAGGGCACACCGGGGAGCTGTTTTTT.

The CDR3 DNA reads as TGTGCCAGCATGTTGACCACTGAAGCTTTCTTT. It translates to CASMLTTEAFF. V is TRBV6-1 and J is TRBJ1-1; no clear D. This CDR3 has 11 amino acids. Between the trimmed V and J ends, which lost 7 bases and 4 bases, there was a span of 7 bases. CDR1 is MNHNS, CDR2 SASEGT, per germline.

The CDR3 reads CASSLAAGAGDEQYF. In DNA, the CDR3 is TGTGCCAGCAGCTTAGCGGCCGGGGCAGGGGACGAGCAGTACTTC. The rearrangement links TRBV7-6 to TRBJ2-7; a weak D match, TRBD1 (6 bases). Trimming removed 0 bases from V and 5 bases from J, with 14 bases in between. Germline-derived CDR1 and CDR2 are SGHVS and FNYEAQ. The CDR3 covers 15 residues.

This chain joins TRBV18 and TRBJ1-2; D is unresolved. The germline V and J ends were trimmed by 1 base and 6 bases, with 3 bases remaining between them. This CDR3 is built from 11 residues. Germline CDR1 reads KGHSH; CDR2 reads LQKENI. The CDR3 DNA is TGTGCCAGCTCACCACTGGATGGCTACACCTTC. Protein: CASSPLDGYTF.

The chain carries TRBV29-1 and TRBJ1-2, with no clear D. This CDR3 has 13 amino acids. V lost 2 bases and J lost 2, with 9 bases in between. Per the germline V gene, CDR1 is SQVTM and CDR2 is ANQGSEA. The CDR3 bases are TGCAGCGTTGAATCGGGCGCCAACTATGGCTACACCTTC. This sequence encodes CSVESGANYGYTF.

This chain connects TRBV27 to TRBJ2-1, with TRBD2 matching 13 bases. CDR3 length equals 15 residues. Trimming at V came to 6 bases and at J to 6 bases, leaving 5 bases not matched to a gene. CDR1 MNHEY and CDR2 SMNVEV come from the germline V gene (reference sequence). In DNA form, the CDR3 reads TGTGCCAGCAGCCCGGGACTAGCGGGAAGCAATGAGCAGTTCTTC. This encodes CASSPGLAGSNEQFF.

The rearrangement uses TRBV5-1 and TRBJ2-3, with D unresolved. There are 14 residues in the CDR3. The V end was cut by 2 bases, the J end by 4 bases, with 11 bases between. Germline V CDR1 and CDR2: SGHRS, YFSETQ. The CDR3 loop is CASSLLEPADTQYF. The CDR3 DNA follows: TGCGCCAGCAGCTTATTAGAACCGGCAGATACGCAGTATTTT.

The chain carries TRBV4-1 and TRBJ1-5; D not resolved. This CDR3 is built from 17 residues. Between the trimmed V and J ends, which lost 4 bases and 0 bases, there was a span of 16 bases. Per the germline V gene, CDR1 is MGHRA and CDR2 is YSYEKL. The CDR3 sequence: CASSRLIREDSNQPQHF. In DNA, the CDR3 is TGCGCCAGCAGCCGACTTATCCGGGAGGATAGCAATCAGCCCCAGCATTTT.

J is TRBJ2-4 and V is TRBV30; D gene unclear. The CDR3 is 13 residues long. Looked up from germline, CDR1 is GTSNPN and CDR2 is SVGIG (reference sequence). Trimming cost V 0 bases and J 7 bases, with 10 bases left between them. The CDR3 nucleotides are TGTGCCTGGAGTGTGTCCCTTGGGAACATTCAGTACTTC. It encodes CAWSVSLGNIQYF.

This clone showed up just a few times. The CDR3 spells CASSMRGLVTDTQYF. The CDR3 coding sequence is TGTGCCAGCAGCATGAGGGGATTAGTGACAGATACGCAGTATTTT. The chain recombines TRBV21-1 with TRBJ2-3. TRBV21-1 represents a pseudogene. This CDR3 spans 15 amino acids.

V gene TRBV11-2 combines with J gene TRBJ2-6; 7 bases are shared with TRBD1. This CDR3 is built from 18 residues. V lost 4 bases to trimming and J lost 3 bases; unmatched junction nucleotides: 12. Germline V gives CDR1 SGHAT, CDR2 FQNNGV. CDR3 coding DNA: TGTGCCAGCAGCTCGAACGCGCAAAGGACAGGTGGGGCCAACGTCCTGACTTTC. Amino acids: CASSSNAQRTGGANVLTF.

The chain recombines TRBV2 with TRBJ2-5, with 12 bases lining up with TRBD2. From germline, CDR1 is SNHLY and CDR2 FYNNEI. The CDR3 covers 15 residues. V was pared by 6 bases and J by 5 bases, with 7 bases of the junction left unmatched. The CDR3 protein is CASRRLAGVGETQYF. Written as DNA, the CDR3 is TGTGCCAGCAGGCGACTAGCGGGAGTCGGGGAGACCCAGTACTTC.

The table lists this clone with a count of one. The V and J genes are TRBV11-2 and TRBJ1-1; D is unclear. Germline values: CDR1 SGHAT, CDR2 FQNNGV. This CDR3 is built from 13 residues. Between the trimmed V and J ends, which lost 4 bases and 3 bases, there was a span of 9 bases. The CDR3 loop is CASSSDGYTEAFF. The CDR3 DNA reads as TGTGCCAGCAGCTCGGACGGGTACACTGAAGCTTTCTTT.

The DNA of the CDR3 is TGTGCCAGCAGTCCAGGAGTTTCTAACTATGGCTACACCTTC. Encoded protein: CASSPGVSNYGYTF. The rearrangement links TRBV28 to TRBJ1-2; D gene ambiguous. This CDR3 has 14 residues. V lost 5 bases and J lost 0, with 10 bases in between. CDR1 MDHEN and CDR2 SYDVKM come from the germline V gene.

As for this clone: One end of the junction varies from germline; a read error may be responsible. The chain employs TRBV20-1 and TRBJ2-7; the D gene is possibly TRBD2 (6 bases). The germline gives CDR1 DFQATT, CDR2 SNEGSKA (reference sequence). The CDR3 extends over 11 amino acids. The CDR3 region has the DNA TGCAGTGCTAGTTCAGGGACTTCCTCCTTCTTC. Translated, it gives CSASSGTSSFF.

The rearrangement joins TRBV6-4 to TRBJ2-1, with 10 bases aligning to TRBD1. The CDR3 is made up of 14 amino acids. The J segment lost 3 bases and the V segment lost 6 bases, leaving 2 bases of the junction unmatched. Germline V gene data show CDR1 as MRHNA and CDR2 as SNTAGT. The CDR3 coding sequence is TGTGCCAGCAGCCGGGACAGGGGCTACAATGAGCAGTTCTTC. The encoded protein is CASSRDRGYNEQFF.

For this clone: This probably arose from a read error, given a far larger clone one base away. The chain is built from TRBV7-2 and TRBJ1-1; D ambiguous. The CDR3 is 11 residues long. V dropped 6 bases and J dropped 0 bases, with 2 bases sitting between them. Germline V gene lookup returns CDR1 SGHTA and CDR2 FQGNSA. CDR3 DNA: TGTGCCAGCAGGGTGAACACTGAAGCTTTCTTT. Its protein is CASRVNTEAFF.

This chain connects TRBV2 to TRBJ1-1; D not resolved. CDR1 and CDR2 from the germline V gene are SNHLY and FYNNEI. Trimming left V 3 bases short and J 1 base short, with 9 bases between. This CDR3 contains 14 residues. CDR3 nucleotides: TGTGCCAGCAGTGATGAGGGAACGAACACTGAAGCTTTCTTT. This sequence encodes CASSDEGTNTEAFF. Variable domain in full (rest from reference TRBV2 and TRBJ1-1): EPEVTQTPSHQVTQMGQEVILRCVPISNHLYFYWYRQILGQKVEFLVSFYNNEISEKSEIFDDQFSVERPDGSNFTLKIRSTKLEDSAMYFCASSDEGTNTEAFFGQGTRLTVV.

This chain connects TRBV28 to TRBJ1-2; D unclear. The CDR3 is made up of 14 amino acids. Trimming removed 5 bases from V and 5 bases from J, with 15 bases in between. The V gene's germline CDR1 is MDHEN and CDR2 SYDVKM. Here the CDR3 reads CASSHPTHRYGYTF. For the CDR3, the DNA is TGTGCCAGCAGTCACCCAACCCATCGGTATGGCTACACCTTC.

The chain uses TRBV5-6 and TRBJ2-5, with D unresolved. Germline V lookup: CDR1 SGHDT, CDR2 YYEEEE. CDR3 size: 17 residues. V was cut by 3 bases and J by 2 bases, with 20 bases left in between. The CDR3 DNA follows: TGTGCCAGCAGCTCGGTCTTCCTTGAACCAGCGCAAGAGACCCAGTACTTC. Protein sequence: CASSSVFLEPAQETQYF.

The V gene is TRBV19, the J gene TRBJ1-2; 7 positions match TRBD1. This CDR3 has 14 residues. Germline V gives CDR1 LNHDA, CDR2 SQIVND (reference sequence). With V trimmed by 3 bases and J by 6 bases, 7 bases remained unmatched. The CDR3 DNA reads TGTGCCAGTAGTATCCCCTCACAGGGGAATGGCTACACCTTC. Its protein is CASSIPSQGNGYTF.

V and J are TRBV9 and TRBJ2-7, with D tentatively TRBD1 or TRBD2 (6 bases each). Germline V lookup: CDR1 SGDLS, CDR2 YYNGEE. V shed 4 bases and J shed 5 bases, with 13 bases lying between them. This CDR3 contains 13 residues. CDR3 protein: CASSSQGGNEQYF. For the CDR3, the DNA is TGTGCCAGCAGCTCACAGGGAGGAAACGAGCAGTACTTC.

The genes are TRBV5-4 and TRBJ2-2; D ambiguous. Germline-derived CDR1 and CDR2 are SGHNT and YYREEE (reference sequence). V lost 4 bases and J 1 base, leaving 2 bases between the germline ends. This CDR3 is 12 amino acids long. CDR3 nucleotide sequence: TGTGCCAGCAGCCAGAACACCGGGGAGCTGTTTTTT. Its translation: CASSQNTGELFF. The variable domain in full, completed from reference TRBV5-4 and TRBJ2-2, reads ETGVTQSPTHLIKTRGQQVTLRCSSQSGHNTVSWYQQALGQGPQFIFQYYREEENGRGNFPPRFSGLQFPNYSSELNVNALELDDSALYLCASSQNTGELFFGEGSRLTVL.

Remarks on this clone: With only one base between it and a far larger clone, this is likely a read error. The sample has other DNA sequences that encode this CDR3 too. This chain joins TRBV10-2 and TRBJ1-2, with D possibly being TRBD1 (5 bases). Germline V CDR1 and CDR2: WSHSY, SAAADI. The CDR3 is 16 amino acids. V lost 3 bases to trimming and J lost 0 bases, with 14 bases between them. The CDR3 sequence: CASSEGTDRSNYGYTF. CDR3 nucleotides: TGCGCCAGCAGTGAAGGGACTGACCGCTCTAACTATGGCTACACCTTC.